This is a list of T cell receptor beta chains from one sample in a study of molecular identifiers for immune sequencing clone quantification. TCRdb re-called the PCR reads with MiXCR, one entry per CDR3 protein. The data show some 320,000 distinct CDR3 sequences, with around 21% seen just once and roughly 0.86% held by the top ten. Input material: naive CD8+ T cells from blood, with Jurkat cell RNA spiked in. The receptor set was obtained from a human donor in good health. Some libraries in this study had Jurkat cell RNA spiked in. CDR3s include the opening cysteine and the closing phenylalanine or tryptophan. The order of the fields is J gene, clone size, V gene, D gene, CDR3 protein, CDR3 DNA. D genes are given only for firm matches. Size is stated for part of the rows, as once, few or many counts, or as a class when the clone is expanded.

j_call: TRBJ2-1
clone_size: many
v_call: TRBV2
d_call: NA
cdr3_aa: CASSHRSSYNEQFF
cdr3_nt: TGTGCCAGCAGTCACAGGAGCTCCTACAATGAGCAGTTCTTC

j_call: TRBJ2-3
clone_size: many
v_call: TRBV30
d_call: TRBD1
cdr3_aa: CAWRPGQGSTDTQYF
cdr3_nt: TGTGCCTGGAGACCGGGACAGGGGAGCACAGATACGCAGTATTTT

j_call: TRBJ1-1
clone_size: NA
v_call: TRBV3-1
d_call: NA
cdr3_aa: CASSLSGTRTEASF
cdr3_nt: TGTGCCAGCAGCCTCTCTGGGACACGGACTGAAGCTTCCTTT

j_call: TRBJ2-1
clone_size: many
v_call: TRBV19
d_call: TRBD2
cdr3_aa: CASSIHAGDPEAEQFF
cdr3_nt: TGTGCCAGTAGTATTCACGCGGGGGACCCCGAGGCTGAGCAGTTCTTC

j_call: TRBJ2-2
clone_size: many
v_call: TRBV20-1
d_call: NA
cdr3_aa: CSARDPVKSRTGELFF
cdr3_nt: TGCAGTGCTAGAGATCCGGTTAAGTCCAGGACCGGGGAGCTGTTTTTT

j_call: TRBJ1-4
clone_size: many
v_call: TRBV5-1
d_call: NA
cdr3_aa: CASSFEATNEKLFF
cdr3_nt: TGCGCCAGCAGCTTTGAGGCAACTAATGAAAAACTGTTTTTT

j_call: TRBJ2-6
clone_size: NA
v_call: TRBV6-2/TRBV6-3
d_call: NA
cdr3_aa: CASSFIQQDRSGANVLTF
cdr3_nt: TGTGCCAGCAGTTTTATTCAACAGGACCGCTCTGGGGCCAACGTCCTGACTTTC

j_call: TRBJ2-3
clone_size: many
v_call: TRBV7-8
d_call: NA
cdr3_aa: CASSLDSGNTQYF
cdr3_nt: TGTGCCAGCAGCTTAGATTCCGGAAATACGCAGTATTTT

j_call: TRBJ1-5
clone_size: NA
v_call: TRBV6-2/TRBV6-3
d_call: NA
cdr3_aa: CASSLSTAKRAYQPQRF
cdr3_nt: TGTGCCAGCAGTCTCTCGACAGCTAAAAGGGCCTATCAGCCCCAGCGTTTT

j_call: TRBJ2-2
clone_size: NA
v_call: TRBV4-3
d_call: TRBD2
cdr3_aa: CAGSQSMRDIPSSGRTGELFF
cdr3_nt: TGCGCCGGCAGCCAATCAATGCGGGACATACCTTCTAGCGGGAGAACCGGGGAGCTGTTTTTT